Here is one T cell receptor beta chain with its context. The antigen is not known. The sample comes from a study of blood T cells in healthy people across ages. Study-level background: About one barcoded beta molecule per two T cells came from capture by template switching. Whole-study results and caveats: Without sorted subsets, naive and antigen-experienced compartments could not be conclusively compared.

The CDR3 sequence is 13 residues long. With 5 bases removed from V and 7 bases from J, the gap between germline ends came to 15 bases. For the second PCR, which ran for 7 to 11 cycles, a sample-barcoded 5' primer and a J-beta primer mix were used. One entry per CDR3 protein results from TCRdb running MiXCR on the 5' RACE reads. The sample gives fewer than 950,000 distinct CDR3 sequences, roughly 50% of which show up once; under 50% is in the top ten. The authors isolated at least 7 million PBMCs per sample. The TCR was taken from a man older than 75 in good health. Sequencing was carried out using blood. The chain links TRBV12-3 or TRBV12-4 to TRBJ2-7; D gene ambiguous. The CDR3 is CASSAGSTREQYF. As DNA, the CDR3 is TGTGCCAGCAGTGCCGGGTCGACTCGGGAGCAGTACTTC.